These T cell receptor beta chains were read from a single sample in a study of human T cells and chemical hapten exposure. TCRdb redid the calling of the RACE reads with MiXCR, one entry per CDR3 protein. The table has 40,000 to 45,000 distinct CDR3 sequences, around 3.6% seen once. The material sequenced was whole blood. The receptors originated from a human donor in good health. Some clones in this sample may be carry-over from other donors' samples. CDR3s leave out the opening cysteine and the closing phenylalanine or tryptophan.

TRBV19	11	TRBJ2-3	ASAGGHGDTQY
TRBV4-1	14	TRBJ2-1	ASSQDLAGGWNEQF
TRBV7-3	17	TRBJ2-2	ASSLNGQGLAGEAGELF
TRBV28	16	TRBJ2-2	ASSLSGTSGRVTGELF
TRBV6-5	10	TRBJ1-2	ASSYGSYGYT
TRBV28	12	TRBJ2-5	ASMPRGFSETQY
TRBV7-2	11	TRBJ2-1	ASSNNAPLEQF
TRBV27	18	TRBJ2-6	ASSFLGGGRDSSGANVLT
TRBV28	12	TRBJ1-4	ASRLEGRREKLF
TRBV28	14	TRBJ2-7	ASSQPRTARRYEQY
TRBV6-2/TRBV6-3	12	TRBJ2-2	ASSYFGNTGELF
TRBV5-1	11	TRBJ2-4	ASSSGQKNIQY
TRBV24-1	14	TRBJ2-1	ATSDLTSGRNNEQF
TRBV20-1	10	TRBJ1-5	SARTGAQPQH
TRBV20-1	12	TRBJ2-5	SADRLAGVETQY
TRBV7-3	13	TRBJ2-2	ASSLKGTNTGELF